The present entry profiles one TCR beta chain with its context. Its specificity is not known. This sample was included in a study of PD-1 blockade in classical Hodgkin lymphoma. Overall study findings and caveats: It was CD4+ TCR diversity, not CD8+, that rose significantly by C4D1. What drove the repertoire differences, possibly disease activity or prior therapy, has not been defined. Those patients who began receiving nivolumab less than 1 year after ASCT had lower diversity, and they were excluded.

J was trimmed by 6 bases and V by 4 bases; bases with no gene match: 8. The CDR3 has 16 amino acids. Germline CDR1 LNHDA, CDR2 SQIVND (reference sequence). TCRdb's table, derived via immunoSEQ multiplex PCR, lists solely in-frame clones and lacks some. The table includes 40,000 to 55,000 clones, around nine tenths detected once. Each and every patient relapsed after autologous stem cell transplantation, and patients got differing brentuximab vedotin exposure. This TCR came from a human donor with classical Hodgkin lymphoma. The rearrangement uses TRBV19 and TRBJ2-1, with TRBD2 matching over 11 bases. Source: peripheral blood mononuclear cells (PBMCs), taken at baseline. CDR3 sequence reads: CASSSPRLAGSNEQFF. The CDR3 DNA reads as TGTGCCAGTAGTAGTCCTAGACTAGCGGGAAGCAATGAGCAGTTCTTC.